The 27 T cell receptor beta chains below come from one sample, sequenced in a study of blood T cell repertoires in COVID-19. Generated by immunoSEQ multiplex PCR, the TCRdb table keeps only in-frame clones and is missing some. The data contain around 300,000 clones, 65% to 85% of them seen just once; the ten biggest clones take up around 3%. Material for sequencing was peripheral blood. These receptors were taken from a man aged 25-45 years with active or convalescent COVID-19.

The genes are TRBV28 and TRBJ2-7; 13 positions match TRBD2. From germline, CDR1 is MDHEN and CDR2 SYDVKM. The junction had 11 bases not matched to a gene; V was cut back by 6 bases and J by 3 bases. This CDR3 region has 17 residues. DNA of the CDR3: TGTGCCAGCAGACCCGGACTAGCGGGGGTGGGGAACTACGAGCAGTACTTC. It translates to CASRPGLAGVGNYEQYF. The variable domain in full, with the rest retrieved from reference TRBV28 and TRBJ2-7, is DVKVTQSSRYLVKRTGEKVFLECVQDMDHENMFWYRQDPGLGLRLIYFSYDVKMKEKGDIPEGYSVSREKKERFSLILESASTNQTSMYLCASRPGLAGVGNYEQYFGPGTRLTVT.

The J gene is TRBJ2-1, the V gene TRBV20-1; D is undetermined. The CDR3 loop spans 11 amino acids. The V end was cut by 7 bases, the J end by 2 bases, with 6 bases between. Germline-derived CDR1 and CDR2 are DFQATT and SNEGSKA (reference sequence). Here the CDR3 reads CSVEAYNEQFF. The CDR3 nucleotides read TGCAGTGTAGAGGCCTACAATGAGCAGTTCTTC.

The genes are TRBV4-1 and TRBJ1-5; possible D gene TRBD1, 6 bases. CDR3 length: 15 amino acids. The V gene's germline CDR1 is MGHRA and CDR2 YSYEKL. V lost 4 bases to trimming and J lost 4 bases, with 14 bases between them. Here the CDR3 reads CASSPHGQRNQPQHF. The DNA for the CDR3 is TGCGCCAGCAGCCCTCATGGACAGAGAAATCAGCCCCAGCATTTT.

The chain combines TRBV11-2 with TRBJ2-2, with D hard to call. This CDR3 spans 16 amino acids. In germline, CDR1 is SGHAT, CDR2 FQNNGV. V gave up 0 bases and J gave up 1 base, with 9 bases separating them. CDR3 protein: CASSLDRVENTGELFF. In nucleotides, the CDR3 is TGTGCCAGCAGCTTAGATCGGGTGGAGAACACCGGGGAGCTGTTTTTT. The full variable domain, with the rest looked up from reference TRBV11-2 and TRBJ2-2, is EAGVAQSPRYKIIEKRQSVAFWCNPISGHATLYWYQQILGQGPKLLIQFQNNGVVDDSQLPKDRFSAERLKGVDSTLKIQPAKLEDSAVYLCASSLDRVENTGELFFGEGSRLTVL.

The rearrangement joins TRBV7-8 to TRBJ2-7, with D perhaps matching TRBD1 (6 bases). The length of the CDR3 is 13 residues. V was cut by 6 bases and J by 3 bases, with 12 bases left in between. Per the germline V gene, CDR1 is SGHVS and CDR2 is FQNEAQ. The CDR3 loop reads CASSSGVGYEQYF. In DNA form, the CDR3 reads TGTGCCAGCAGTTCAGGGGTTGGCTACGAGCAGTACTTC.

V usage is TRBV3-1 (or the pseudogene TRBV3-2) and J usage is TRBJ1-1; 7 bases agree with TRBD1. The J segment lost 3 bases and the V segment lost 8 bases, leaving 6 bases of the junction unmatched. Germline V CDR1 and CDR2: LGHDT, YNNKEL (reference sequence). The CDR3 loop spans 13 amino acids. The CDR3 sequence is CASGHRGYTEAFF. CDR3 DNA: TGTGCCAGCGGACACAGGGGATACACTGAAGCTTTCTTT.

The rearrangement joins TRBV5-1 to TRBJ1-1; weak D call: TRBD1 (6 bases). CDR1 is SGHRS, CDR2 YFSETQ, per germline. The CDR3 is made up of 14 amino acids. V lost 0 bases and J lost 7, with 13 bases in between. The CDR3 here is CASSLGQAGSEAFF. The CDR3 coding sequence is TGCGCCAGCAGCTTGGGACAGGCCGGTAGTGAAGCTTTCTTT.

V and J are TRBV25-1 and TRBJ1-1; the D is unclear. Per germline, CDR1 MGHDK and CDR2 SYGVNS. CDR3 length: 12 residues. Trimming took 2 bases from V and 4 from J, leaving 5 bases between them. CDR3 residues: CASSEPGTEAFF. CDR3 coding DNA: TGTGCCAGCAGTGAACCGGGCACTGAAGCTTTCTTT. The variable domain in full, with the rest retrieved from reference TRBV25-1 and TRBJ1-1, is EADIYQTPRYLVIGTGKKITLECSQTMGHDKMYWYQQDPGMELHLIHYSYGVNSTEKGDLSSESTVSRIRTEHFPLTLESARPSHTSQYLCASSEPGTEAFFGQGTRLTVV.

The chain combines TRBV5-4 with TRBJ1-1; D possibly corresponds to TRBD1 (5 bases). CDR1 is SGHNT and CDR2 is YYREEE in the germline V gene (reference sequence). Trimming removed 0 bases at V and 4 bases at J, with 10 bases between. The CDR3 spans 14 residues. DNA for the CDR3: TGTGCCAGCAGCTTGGGGCAGGGCTTCACTGAAGCTTTCTTT. Translation: CASSLGQGFTEAFF.

Many counts were recorded for this clone. CDR3 DNA: TGTGCCAGCCGCCGGGGAGTCGATAATTCACCCCTCCACTTT. It translates to CASRRGVDNSPLHF. This chain uses TRBV27 with TRBJ1-6; D not resolved. V was pared by 8 bases and J by 5 bases, with 13 bases between. This CDR3 has 14 residues. CDR1 and CDR2 from the germline V gene are MNHEY and SMNVEV (reference sequence).

The chain is built from TRBV12-3 or TRBV12-4 and TRBJ1-1; D not resolved. The CDR3 is 13 residues long. Between the trimmed V and J ends, which lost 3 bases and 3 bases, there was a span of 8 bases. The CDR3 sequence is CASSFGQDTEAFF. DNA of the CDR3: TGTGCCAGCAGTTTTGGGCAGGACACTGAAGCTTTCTTT.

CDR3 loop: CASSLGQGGEQYF. In nucleotides, the CDR3 is TGCGCCAGCAGCTTGGGACAGGGCGGCGAGCAGTACTTC. The rearrangement links TRBV5-1 to TRBJ2-7, with TRBD1 matching over 7 bases. CDR1 SGHRS and CDR2 YFSETQ come from the germline V gene. The CDR3 loop spans 13 amino acids. With 0 bases clipped from V and 6 bases from J, the junction kept 3 bases outside the gene matches.

V usage is TRBV7-9 and J usage is TRBJ1-3; 7 bases align to TRBD1. CDR1 SEHNR and CDR2 FQNEAQ come from the germline V gene (reference sequence). This CDR3 is 17 amino acids long. Trimming cost V 8 bases and J 0 bases; bases outside gene matches: 13. The CDR3 sequence: CASQWFRTGVSGNTIYF. CDR3 bases: TGTGCCAGCCAGTGGTTCAGGACAGGCGTCTCTGGAAACACCATATATTTT.

The chain links TRBV24-1 to TRBJ2-1, with D perhaps TRBD1 (6 bases). Germline values: CDR1 KGHDR, CDR2 SFDVKD. The V gene lost 2 bases and the J gene lost 7 bases, with 8 bases spanning the gap. The CDR3 runs to 13 residues. CDR3 region: CATSDSDRNEQFF. CDR3 sequence (DNA): TGTGCCACCAGTGATTCGGACAGAAATGAGCAGTTCTTC.

The J gene is TRBJ1-6, the V gene TRBV10-3, with a possible D match to TRBD1 (6 bases). This CDR3 contains 18 residues. Trimming pared 3 bases from V and 7 bases from J, leaving 22 bases between. Germline assignment: CDR1 ENHRY and CDR2 SYGVKD. CDR3 coding DNA: TGTGCCATCAGTGACCTTGGCGCGGGGGCGGGGAAAAATTCACCCCTCCACTTT. It codes for CAISDLGAGAGKNSPLHF.

This chain joins TRBV24-1 and TRBJ1-1, with D possibly TRBD1 on 6 matching bases. CDR3 length: 14 amino acids. Germline V lookup: CDR1 KGHDR, CDR2 SFDVKD. Trimming stripped 3 bases from V and 4 bases from J, with 11 bases between. This CDR3 is CATSDPNRATEAFF. The CDR3 DNA follows: TGTGCCACCAGTGATCCGAACAGGGCCACTGAAGCTTTCTTT.

The chain combines TRBV5-4 with TRBJ1-1, with D possibly TRBD1 on 5 matching bases. V was cut by 5 bases and J by 4 bases, with 15 bases left in between. Germline assignment: CDR1 SGHNT and CDR2 YYREEE (reference sequence). CDR3 length: 14 amino acids. CDR3 residues: CASSKNSQGTEAFF. CDR3 nucleotides: TGTGCCAGCAGTAAAAACTCCCAGGGCACTGAAGCTTTCTTT.

The genes are TRBV4-1 and TRBJ2-2, with D possibly being TRBD2 (6 bases). The CDR3 is 16 amino acids. The V end was cut by 3 bases, the J end by 6 bases, with 17 bases between. Germline V gene data show CDR1 as MGHRA and CDR2 as YSYEKL. The CDR3 region is CASSQRPSGAPGELFF. CDR3 coding DNA: TGCGCCAGCAGCCAGCGTCCATCGGGAGCGCCCGGGGAGCTGTTTTTT.

V and J are TRBV21-1 and TRBJ1-2; the table's D call, TRBD1, has no DNA check behind it. TRBV21-1 counts as a pseudogene. The CDR3 sequence is 16 residues long. The CDR3 coding sequence is TGTGCCAGCAGCAAAATGGGGCTCCGGGACAGCCTTGAGGACACCTTC. Translating gives CASSKMGLRDSLEDTF.

This chain connects TRBV29-1 to TRBJ2-3, with D tentatively TRBD1 (6 bases). V lost 3 bases to trimming and J lost 6 bases, with 10 bases between them. Germline V gene sequence: CDR1 SQVTM, CDR2 ANQGSEA. CDR3 length: 12 amino acids. The CDR3 here is CSVDRGPDTQYF. In DNA, the CDR3 is TGCAGCGTTGACAGGGGCCCGGATACGCAGTATTTT.

V is TRBV24-1 and J is TRBJ2-5, with 7 bases lining up with TRBD2. Germline V gene lookup returns CDR1 KGHDR and CDR2 SFDVKD. V shed 4 bases and J 8 bases; nucleotides not matched to a gene: 6. The CDR3 contains 13 residues. CDR3: CATSETSVFTQYF. The DNA for the CDR3 is TGTGCCACCAGTGAAACTAGCGTCTTCACCCAGTACTTC.

This clone has a handful of counts. The gene calls are TRBV19 and TRBJ1-1; TRBD1 is a possible D gene (6 bases). Between the trimmed V and J ends, which lost 9 bases and 1 base, there was a span of 6 bases. CDR3 length: 11 residues. Germline CDR1 LNHDA, CDR2 SQIVND (reference sequence). CDR3 loop: CASRGNTEAFF. The CDR3 coding sequence is TGTGCCAGCAGGGGGAACACTGAAGCTTTCTTT.

The V call is TRBV10-3, the J call TRBJ1-2, with TRBD1 as a possible D gene (6 bases). Trimming took 2 bases from V and 3 from J, leaving 13 bases between them. The germline CDR1 and CDR2 sequences are ENHRY and SYGVKD. The CDR3 is 15 residues long. The CDR3 bases are TGTGCCATCAGTGAGCGACAGGCGGGAGACTATGGCTACACCTTC. This gives the protein CAISERQAGDYGYTF.

The CDR3 nucleotides are TGTGCCAGCTCACCTCTCCGGGCGGGGAAGACCGGGGAGCTGTTTTTT. Amino acids: CASSPLRAGKTGELFF. The chain links TRBV18 to TRBJ2-2, with D possibly matching TRBD2 (6 bases). This CDR3 is built from 16 residues. Germline CDR1 and CDR2: KGHSH and LQKENI. V was shortened by 3 bases and J by 5 bases, with 16 bases between the two germline ends.

The chain has TRBV7-8 and TRBJ1-2; D remains unclear. Trimming shortened V by 1 base and J by 0 bases, and 12 bases separated the two germline ends. Per the germline V gene, CDR1 is SGHVS and CDR2 is FQNEAQ. This CDR3 region has 16 residues. The CDR3 is CASSLVAGFTNYGYTF. The CDR3 DNA is TGTGCCAGCAGCTTAGTGGCGGGTTTTACTAACTATGGCTACACCTTC.

The chain employs TRBV7-2 and TRBJ1-1; no clear D gene. The CDR3 sequence is 14 residues long. Trimming removed 1 base from V and 6 bases from J, with 12 bases in between. Germline-derived CDR1 and CDR2 are SGHTA and FQGNSA. This CDR3 is CASSLVVTSPEAFF. The CDR3 nucleotides read TGTGCCAGCAGCTTAGTTGTGACAAGCCCTGAAGCTTTCTTT.

This clone showed up just a few times. The chain combines TRBV27 with TRBJ2-2; D gene ambiguous. This CDR3 contains 13 residues. CDR1 is MNHEY, CDR2 SMNVEV, per germline (reference sequence). V was cut by 6 bases and J by 2 bases, with 7 bases left in between. The CDR3 nucleotides are TGTGCCAGCAGCGGTCTTAACACCGGGGAGCTGTTTTTT. Its translation: CASSGLNTGELFF.